This T cell receptor beta chain was profiled in a study of OX40 agonist ivuxolimab in advanced cancers. Study-wide results and caveats: Averaged across samples, CD8+ T cells carried more expanded clones than CD4+ did.

For this clone: Its antigen is unidentified.

TCRdb's table, derived via immunoSEQ multiplex PCR, lists solely in-frame clones and lacks some. The sample yields tens of thousands of clones, about 82% seen once. This CDR3 spans 13 amino acids. Germline-derived CDR1 and CDR2 are ENHRY and SYGVKD. V was pared by 7 bases and J by 3 bases, with 1 base of the junction left unmatched. The chain combines TRBV10-3 with TRBJ2-5; 11 nucleotides line up with TRBD2. This sample comprised CD4+ or CD8+ T cells sorted from blood, obtained in a trial of the OX40 agonist ivuxolimab. This sequence was found in an adult with an advanced solid tumor such as melanoma, head and neck, liver or kidney cancer. The CDR3 DNA sequence: TGTGCCATCACTAGCGGGGGGAAAGAGACCCAGTACTTC. Protein product: CAITSGGKETQYF.